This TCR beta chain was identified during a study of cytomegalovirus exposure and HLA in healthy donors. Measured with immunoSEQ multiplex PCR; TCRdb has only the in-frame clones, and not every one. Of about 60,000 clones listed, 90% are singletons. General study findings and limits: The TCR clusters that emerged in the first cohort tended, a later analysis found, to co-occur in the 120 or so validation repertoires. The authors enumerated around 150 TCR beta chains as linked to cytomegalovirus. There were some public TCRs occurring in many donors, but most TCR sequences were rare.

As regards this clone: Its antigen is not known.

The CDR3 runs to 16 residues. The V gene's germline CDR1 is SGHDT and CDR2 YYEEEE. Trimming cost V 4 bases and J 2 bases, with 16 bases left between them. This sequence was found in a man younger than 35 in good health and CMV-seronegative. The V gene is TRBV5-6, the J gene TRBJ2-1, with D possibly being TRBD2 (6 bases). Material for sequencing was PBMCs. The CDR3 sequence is CASSPVFSGAYNEQFF. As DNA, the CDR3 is TGTGCCAGCAGCCCGGTTTTTTCGGGAGCCTACAATGAGCAGTTCTTC.